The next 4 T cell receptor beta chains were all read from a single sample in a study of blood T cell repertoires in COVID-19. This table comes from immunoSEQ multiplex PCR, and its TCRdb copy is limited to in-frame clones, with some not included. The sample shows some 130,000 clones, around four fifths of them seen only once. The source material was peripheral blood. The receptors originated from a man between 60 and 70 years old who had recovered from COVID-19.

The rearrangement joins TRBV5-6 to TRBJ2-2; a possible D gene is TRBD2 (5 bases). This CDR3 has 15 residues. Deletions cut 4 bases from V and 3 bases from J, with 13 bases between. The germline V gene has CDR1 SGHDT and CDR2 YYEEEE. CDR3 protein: CASSGGRGYTGELFF. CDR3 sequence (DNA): TGTGCCAGCAGCGGAGGTAGAGGCTACACCGGGGAGCTGTTTTTT.

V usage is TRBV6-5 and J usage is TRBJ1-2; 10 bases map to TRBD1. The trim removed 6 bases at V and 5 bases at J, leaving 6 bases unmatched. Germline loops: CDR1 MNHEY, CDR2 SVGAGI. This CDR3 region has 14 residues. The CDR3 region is CASRWGTGAYGYTF. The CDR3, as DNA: TGTGCCAGCAGGTGGGGGACAGGGGCGTATGGCTACACCTTC.

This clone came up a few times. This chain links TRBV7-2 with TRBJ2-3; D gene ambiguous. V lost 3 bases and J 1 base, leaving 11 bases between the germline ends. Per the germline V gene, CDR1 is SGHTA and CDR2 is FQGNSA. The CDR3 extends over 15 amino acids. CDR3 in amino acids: CASSFGLSRTDTQYF. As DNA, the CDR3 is TGTGCCAGCAGCTTTGGCCTGTCCCGCACAGATACGCAGTATTTT.

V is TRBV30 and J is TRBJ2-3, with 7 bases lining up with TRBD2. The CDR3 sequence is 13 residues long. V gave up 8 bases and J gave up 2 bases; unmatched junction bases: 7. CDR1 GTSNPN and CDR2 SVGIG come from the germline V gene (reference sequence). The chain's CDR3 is CAGGRENTDTQYF. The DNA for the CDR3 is TGTGCCGGAGGGAGGGAGAACACAGATACGCAGTATTTT.